These 19 T cell receptor beta chains originate from one sample sequenced in a study of blood T cell repertoires in COVID-19. Produced via immunoSEQ multiplex PCR; TCRdb's table is partial and in-frame only. The sample shows nearly 200,000 clones, less than 90% of them seen only once. Sequencing was performed on peripheral blood. Receptors were obtained from a human donor in a cohort sampled during active COVID-19.

The rearrangement links TRBV10-1 to TRBJ1-2; the D is unclear. The V end lost 5 bases, the J end lost 4 bases, and 14 bases lay between the germline ends. This CDR3 contains 14 residues. Germline V CDR1 and CDR2: WNHNN, SYGVQD (reference sequence). The CDR3 DNA sequence: TGCGCCAGCAGTCCAACCCGGGATTCCTATGGCTACACCTTC. Protein sequence: CASSPTRDSYGYTF.

This chain joins TRBV24-1 and TRBJ2-3; possible D gene TRBD2, 5 bases. The CDR3 contains 15 residues. V lost 4 bases and J lost 3, with 13 bases in between. Germline CDR1 KGHDR, CDR2 SFDVKD. This CDR3 reads CATSDRGLRTDTQYF. The CDR3 region has the DNA TGTGCCACCAGTGACCGAGGGTTACGGACAGATACGCAGTATTTT.

This chain links TRBV30 with TRBJ2-5; no firm D call. Germline V lookup: CDR1 GTSNPN, CDR2 SVGIG (reference sequence). This CDR3 has 12 residues. The ends were cut back, 0 bases at V and 5 bases at J, with 7 bases in the middle. The CDR3 here is CAWSVQTETQYF. The CDR3 DNA is TGTGCCTGGAGTGTACAAACGGAGACCCAGTACTTC. Full variable domain (remainder filled in from reference TRBV30 and TRBJ2-5): SQTIHQWPATLVQPVGSPLSLECTVEGTSNPNLYWYRQAAGRGLQLLFYSVGIGQISSEVPQNLSASRPQDRQFILSSKKLLLSDSGFYLCAWSVQTETQYFGPGTRLLVL.

This chain connects TRBV9 to TRBJ2-5; D is perhaps TRBD1 (6 bases). This CDR3 has 14 amino acids. The germline V gene encodes CDR1 SGDLS and CDR2 YYNGEE. V was trimmed by 4 bases and J by 3 bases, leaving 13 bases between them. CDR3: CASSRGLGEETQYF. The CDR3 region has the DNA TGTGCCAGCAGCAGGGGGTTGGGGGAAGAGACCCAGTACTTC.

The chain couples TRBV7-8 to TRBJ1-1; 7 bases line up with TRBD1. This CDR3 has 16 residues. Germline V gene data show CDR1 as SGHVS and CDR2 as FQNEAQ. The V and J ends lost 1 base and 0 bases, in that order; junction bases with no gene match: 5. This CDR3 reads CASSLEGAYLNTEAFF. The CDR3 nucleotides are TGTGCCAGCAGCTTAGAGGGGGCATACTTGAACACTGAAGCTTTCTTT.

The chain carries TRBV28 and TRBJ1-6, with D tentatively TRBD1 (6 bases). This CDR3 region has 16 residues. V lost 7 bases and J lost 6, with 19 bases in between. Germline values: CDR1 MDHEN, CDR2 SYDVKM. The DNA of the CDR3 is TGTGCCAGCACCCTTGGGGGGGCTCGGAGTAATTCACCCCTCCACTTT. It specifies CASTLGGARSNSPLHF.

The rearrangement links TRBV3-1 (or the pseudogene TRBV3-2) to TRBJ2-4, with TRBD1 identical over 7 bases. V gave up 4 bases and J gave up 3 bases; unmatched junction bases: 6. The CDR3 sequence is 15 residues long. Germline assignment: CDR1 LGHDT and CDR2 YNNKEL (reference sequence). CDR3 sequence (DNA): TGTGCCAGCAGCCCGACCGGGACAGACAAAAACATTCAGTACTTC. Translation: CASSPTGTDKNIQYF.

The rearrangement uses TRBV28 and TRBJ1-6; D is possibly TRBD1 (5 bases). V was clipped by 3 bases and J by 7 bases, with 13 bases between them. The CDR3 is 15 amino acids. The germline CDR1 and CDR2 sequences are MDHEN and SYDVKM. CDR3: CASSFPSGLNSPLHF. The CDR3 nucleotides are TGTGCCAGCAGTTTCCCTTCAGGGCTAAATTCACCCCTCCACTTT.

The chain uses TRBV4-1 and TRBJ1-1; D is unresolved. Trimming took off 4 bases at V and 2 bases at J, with 14 bases between the two ends. The CDR3 covers 15 residues. Germline CDR1 MGHRA, CDR2 YSYEKL. CDR3 amino acids: CASSRGRELNTEAFF. In DNA form, the CDR3 reads TGCGCCAGCAGCCGAGGACGGGAACTCAACACTGAAGCTTTCTTT.

This clone was found once. The chain has TRBV2 and TRBJ1-1, with D possibly matching TRBD1 (6 bases). In germline, CDR1 is SNHLY, CDR2 FYNNEI. The V gene lost 6 bases and the J gene lost 1 base, with 15 bases spanning the gap. This CDR3 has 15 amino acids. The CDR3 sequence is CASSMTWTENTEAFF. The DNA of the CDR3 is TGTGCCAGCAGCATGACCTGGACAGAGAACACTGAAGCTTTCTTT.

The V gene is TRBV28, the J gene TRBJ1-5; D is uncertain. The CDR3 totals 15 residues. Trimming took 5 bases from V and 8 from J, leaving 19 bases between them. Per germline, CDR1 MDHEN and CDR2 SYDVKM. CDR3 nucleotide sequence: TGTGCCAGCAGTAGGTTAGGCGGGCCCGGGAAGCCCCAGCATTTT. Its translation is CASSRLGGPGKPQHF.

V usage is TRBV27 and J usage is TRBJ1-2; the D gene is possibly TRBD1 (5 bases). CDR1 is MNHEY and CDR2 is SMNVEV in the germline V gene (reference sequence). The CDR3 consists of 13 residues. V lost 5 bases and J 4 bases, leaving 11 bases between the germline ends. CDR3 DNA: TGTGCCAGCAGTAAAACAGGTGGCTATGGCTACACCTTC. Translating gives CASSKTGGYGYTF.

The chain uses TRBV2 and TRBJ1-5; D remains ambiguous. The CDR3 totals 14 residues. Trimming cost V 4 bases and J 9 bases, with 16 bases left between them. Germline lookup yields CDR1 SNHLY and CDR2 FYNNEI. The CDR3 DNA is TGTGCCAGCAGTGTCATGTTAGAGTTATGGCCCCAGCATTTT. Its protein product is CASSVMLELWPQHF.

CDR3: CASRQGSTDTGELFF. Here the CDR3 DNA reads TGTGCCAGCAGACAGGGATCTACGGACACCGGGGAGCTGTTTTTT. The rearrangement uses TRBV11-2 and TRBJ2-2; weak D call: TRBD1 (6 bases). Per germline, CDR1 SGHAT and CDR2 FQNNGV. This CDR3 is 15 amino acids long. V lost 6 bases and J lost 3, with 14 bases in between.

This clone was picked up a small number of times. One end of the junction varies from germline; a read error may be responsible. This chain uses TRBV12-3 or TRBV12-4 with TRBJ1-6, with 8 bases identical to TRBD1. The CDR3 is 13 amino acids. In DNA form, the CDR3 reads TGTGCCAGCAGTTTAAGTGTCGACAGGGGCGTAGAATTT. Protein sequence: CASSLSVDRGVEF.

This rearrangement joins TRBV6-5 to TRBJ1-5; D is ambiguous. The CDR3 is 12 residues long. CDR1 and CDR2 (germline): MNHEY, SVGAGI. The ends were cut back, 6 bases at V and 2 bases at J, with 5 bases in the middle. CDR3 region: CASREGNQPQHF. Written as DNA, the CDR3 is TGTGCCAGCAGGGAGGGCAATCAGCCCCAGCATTTT.

The chain employs TRBV10-3 and TRBJ2-7, with 9 bases aligning to TRBD2. After removal of 0 bases from V and 4 bases from J, the junction contained 13 bases not matched to a gene. From germline, CDR1 is ENHRY and CDR2 SYGVKD. The length of the CDR3 is 18 residues. CDR3 nucleotide sequence: TGTGCCATCAGTGAGTCAAAAAATAATAGCGGGAGTCGGTACGAGCAGTACTTC. Its translation: CAISESKNNSGSRYEQYF.

This chain uses TRBV30 with TRBJ1-2; D is perhaps TRBD1 (6 bases). Germline V gene data show CDR1 as GTSNPN and CDR2 as SVGIG (reference sequence). Trimming pared 3 bases from V and 4 bases from J, leaving 12 bases between. CDR3 size: 13 residues. In nucleotides, the CDR3 is TGTGCCTGGAGACAGGGACCCAGCTATGGCTACACCTTC. Protein product: CAWRQGPSYGYTF.

The count of this clone is one. This chain connects TRBV5-8 to TRBJ1-4, with TRBD1 matching 11 bases. Germline loops: CDR1 SGHTS, CDR2 YDEGEE. The CDR3 has 19 residues. V was clipped by 1 base and J by 2 bases; unmatched bases: 10. In nucleotides, the CDR3 is TGTGCCAGCAGCTTGAGGACAGGGGGCTTATCTGTCACTAATGAAAAACTGTTTTTT. It translates to CASSLRTGGLSVTNEKLFF.